This T cell receptor beta chain was found in a study of siplizumab effects on memory and regulatory T cells. TCRdb's copy holds only in-frame clones and misses some; the assay was immunoSEQ multiplex PCR. The table shows about 110,000 clones, with 92% occurring only once. This CDR3 contains 15 residues. From germline, CDR1 is LGHNA and CDR2 YNFKEQ. Between the trimmed V and J ends, which lost 1 base and 8 bases, there was a span of 17 bases. The chain links TRBV4-2 to TRBJ1-2; D gene uncertain. The specimen was Tregs sorted from blood. The receptor comes from a human donor in good health. The CDR3 is CASSQAEGRVEGYTF. The CDR3 region has the DNA TGTGCCAGCAGCCAAGCCGAGGGTAGGGTGGAAGGCTACACCTTC.